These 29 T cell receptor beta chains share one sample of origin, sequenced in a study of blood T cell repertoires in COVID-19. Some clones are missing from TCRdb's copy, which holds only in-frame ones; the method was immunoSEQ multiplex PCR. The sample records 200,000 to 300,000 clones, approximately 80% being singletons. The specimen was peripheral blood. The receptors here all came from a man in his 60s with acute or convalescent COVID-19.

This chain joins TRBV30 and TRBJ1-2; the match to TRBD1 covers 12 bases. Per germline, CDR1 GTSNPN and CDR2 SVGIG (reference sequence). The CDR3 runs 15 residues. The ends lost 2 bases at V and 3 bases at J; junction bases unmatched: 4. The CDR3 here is CAWSRGTGGHYGYTF. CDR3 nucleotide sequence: TGTGCCTGGAGTAGGGGGACAGGGGGCCACTATGGCTACACCTTC.

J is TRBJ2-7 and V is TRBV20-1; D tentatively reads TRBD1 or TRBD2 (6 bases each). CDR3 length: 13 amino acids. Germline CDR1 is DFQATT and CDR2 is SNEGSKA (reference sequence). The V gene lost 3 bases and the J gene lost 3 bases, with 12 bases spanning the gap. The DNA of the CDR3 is TGCAGTGCTAGTGAGGGGGAGGACTACGAGCAGTACTTC. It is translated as CSASEGEDYEQYF.

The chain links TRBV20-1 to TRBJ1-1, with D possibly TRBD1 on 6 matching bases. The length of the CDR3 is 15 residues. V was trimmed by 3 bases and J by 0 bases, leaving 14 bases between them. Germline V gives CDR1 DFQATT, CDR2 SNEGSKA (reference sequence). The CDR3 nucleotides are TGCAGTGCTAGTCACAGGGAGACAATGAACACTGAAGCTTTCTTT. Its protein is CSASHRETMNTEAFF.

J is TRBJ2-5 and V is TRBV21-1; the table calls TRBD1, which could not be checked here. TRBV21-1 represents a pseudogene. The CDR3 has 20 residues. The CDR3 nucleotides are TGTGCCAGCAGCAAACCCCCACAGGGGGCTCCCTCCCATTACCAAGAGACCCAGTACTTC. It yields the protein CASSKPPQGAPSHYQETQYF.

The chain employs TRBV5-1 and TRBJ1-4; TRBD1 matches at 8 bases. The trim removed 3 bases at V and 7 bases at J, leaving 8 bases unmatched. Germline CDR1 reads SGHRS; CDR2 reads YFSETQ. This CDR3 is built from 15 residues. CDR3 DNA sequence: TGCGCCAGCAGCTCTAGCGGACAGGGAAGTGAAAAACTGTTTTTT. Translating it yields CASSSSGQGSEKLFF.

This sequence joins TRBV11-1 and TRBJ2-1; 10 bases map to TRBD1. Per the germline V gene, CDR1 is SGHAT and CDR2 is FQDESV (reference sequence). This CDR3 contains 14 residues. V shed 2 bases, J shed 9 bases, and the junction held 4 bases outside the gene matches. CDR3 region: CASSLRDRGSEQFF. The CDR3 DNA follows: TGTGCCAGCAGCTTAAGGGACAGGGGCAGTGAGCAGTTCTTC.

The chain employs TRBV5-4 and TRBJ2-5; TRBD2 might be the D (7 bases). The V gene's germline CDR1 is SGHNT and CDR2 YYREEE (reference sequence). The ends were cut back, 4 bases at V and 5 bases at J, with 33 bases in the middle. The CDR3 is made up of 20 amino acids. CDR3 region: CASSHQIGGARGEMEETQYF. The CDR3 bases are TGTGCCAGCAGCCACCAAATTGGGGGGGCGAGGGGCGAGATGGAGGAGACCCAGTACTTC.

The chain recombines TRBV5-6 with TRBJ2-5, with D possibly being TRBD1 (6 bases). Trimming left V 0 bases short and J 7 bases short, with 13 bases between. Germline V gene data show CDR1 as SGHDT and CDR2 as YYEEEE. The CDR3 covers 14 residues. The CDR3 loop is CASSLGTVGATQYF. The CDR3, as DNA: TGTGCCAGCAGCTTGGGGACAGTGGGAGCGACCCAGTACTTC.

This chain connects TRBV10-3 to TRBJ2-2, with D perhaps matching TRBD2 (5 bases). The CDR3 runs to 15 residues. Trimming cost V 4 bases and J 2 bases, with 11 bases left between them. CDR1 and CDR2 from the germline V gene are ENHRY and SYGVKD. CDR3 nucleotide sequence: TGTGCCATCAGTGCCCCCGGGATCAACACCGGGGAGCTGTTTTTT. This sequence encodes CAISAPGINTGELFF.

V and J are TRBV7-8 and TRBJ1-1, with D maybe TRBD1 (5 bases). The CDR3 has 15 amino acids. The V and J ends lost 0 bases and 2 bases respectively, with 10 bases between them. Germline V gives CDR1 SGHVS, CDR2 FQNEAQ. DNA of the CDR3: TGTGCCAGCAGCTTAGCGGGGCCCGTCAACACTGAAGCTTTCTTT. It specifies CASSLAGPVNTEAFF.

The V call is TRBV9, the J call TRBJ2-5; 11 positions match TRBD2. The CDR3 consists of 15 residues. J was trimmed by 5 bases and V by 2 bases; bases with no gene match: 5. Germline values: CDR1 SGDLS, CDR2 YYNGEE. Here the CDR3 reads CASSVDLAGGETQYF. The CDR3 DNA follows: TGTGCCAGCAGCGTCGATCTAGCGGGAGGCGAGACCCAGTACTTC.

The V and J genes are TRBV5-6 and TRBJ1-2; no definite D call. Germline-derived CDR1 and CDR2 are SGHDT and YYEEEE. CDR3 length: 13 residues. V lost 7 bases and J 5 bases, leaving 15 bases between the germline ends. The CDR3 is CASGEGTRYGYTF. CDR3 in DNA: TGTGCCAGCGGTGAGGGAACTCGATATGGCTACACCTTC.

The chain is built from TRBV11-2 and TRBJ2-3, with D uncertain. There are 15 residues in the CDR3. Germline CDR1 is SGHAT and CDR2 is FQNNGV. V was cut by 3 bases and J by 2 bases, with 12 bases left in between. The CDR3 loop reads CASSFWHNPTDTQYF. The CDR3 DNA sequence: TGTGCCAGCAGCTTTTGGCATAACCCCACAGATACGCAGTATTTT. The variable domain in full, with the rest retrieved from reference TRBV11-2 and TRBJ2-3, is EAGVAQSPRYKIIEKRQSVAFWCNPISGHATLYWYQQILGQGPKLLIQFQNNGVVDDSQLPKDRFSAERLKGVDSTLKIQPAKLEDSAVYLCASSFWHNPTDTQYFGPGTRLTVL.

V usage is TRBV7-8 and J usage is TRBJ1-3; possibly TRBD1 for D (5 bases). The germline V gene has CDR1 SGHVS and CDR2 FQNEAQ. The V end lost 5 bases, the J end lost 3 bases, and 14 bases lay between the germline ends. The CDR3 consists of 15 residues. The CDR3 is CASSPRQWVGNTIYF. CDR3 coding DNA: TGTGCCAGCAGCCCCAGACAGTGGGTTGGAAACACCATATATTTT.

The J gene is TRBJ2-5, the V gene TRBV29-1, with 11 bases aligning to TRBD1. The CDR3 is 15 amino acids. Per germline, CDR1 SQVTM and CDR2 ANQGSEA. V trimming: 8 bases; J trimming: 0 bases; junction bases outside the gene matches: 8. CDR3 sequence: CSTGQGAAHQETQYF. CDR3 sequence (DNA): TGCAGCACCGGACAGGGGGCTGCCCACCAAGAGACCCAGTACTTC.

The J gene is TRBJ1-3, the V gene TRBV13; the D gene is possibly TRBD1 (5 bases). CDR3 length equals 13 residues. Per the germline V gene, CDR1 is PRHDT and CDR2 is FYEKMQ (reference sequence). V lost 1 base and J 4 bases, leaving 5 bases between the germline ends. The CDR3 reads CASSLDRGNTIYF. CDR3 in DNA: TGTGCCAGCAGCTTAGACAGGGGAAACACCATATATTTT.

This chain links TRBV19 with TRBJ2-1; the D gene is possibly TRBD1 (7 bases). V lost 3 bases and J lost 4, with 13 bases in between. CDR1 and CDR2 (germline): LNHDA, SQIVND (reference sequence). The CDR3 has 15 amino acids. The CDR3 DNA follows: TGTGCCAGTAGTATCGGAGGGGGCTGGTACAATGAGCAGTTCTTC. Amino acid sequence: CASSIGGGWYNEQFF.

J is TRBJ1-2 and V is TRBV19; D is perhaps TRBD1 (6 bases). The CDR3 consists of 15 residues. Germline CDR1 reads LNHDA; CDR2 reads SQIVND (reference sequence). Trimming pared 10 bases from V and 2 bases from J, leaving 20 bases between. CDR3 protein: CATARGAARNYGYTF. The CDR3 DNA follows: TGTGCCACTGCGCGGGGGGCAGCGCGGAACTATGGCTACACCTTC.

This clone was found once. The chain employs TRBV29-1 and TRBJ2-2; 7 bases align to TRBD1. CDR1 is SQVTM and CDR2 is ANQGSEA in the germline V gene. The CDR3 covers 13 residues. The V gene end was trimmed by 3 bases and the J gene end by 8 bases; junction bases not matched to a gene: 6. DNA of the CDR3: TGCAGCGTTGACCGGGACAGAGCAGGGGAGCTGTTTTTT. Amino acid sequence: CSVDRDRAGELFF.

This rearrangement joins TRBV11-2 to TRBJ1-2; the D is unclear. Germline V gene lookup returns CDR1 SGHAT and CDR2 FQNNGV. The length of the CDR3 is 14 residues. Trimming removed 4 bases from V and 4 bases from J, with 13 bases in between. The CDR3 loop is CASSSGRGSYGYTF. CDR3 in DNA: TGTGCCAGCAGCTCTGGACGGGGATCCTATGGCTACACCTTC.

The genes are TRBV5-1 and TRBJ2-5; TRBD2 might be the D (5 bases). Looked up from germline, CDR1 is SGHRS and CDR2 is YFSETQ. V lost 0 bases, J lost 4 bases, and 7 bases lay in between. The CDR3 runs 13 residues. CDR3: CASSLAGRETQYF. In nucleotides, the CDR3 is TGCGCCAGCAGCTTGGCGGGGAGAGAGACCCAGTACTTC.

The CDR3 sequence: CASRGYGHLGFGYTF. CDR3 coding DNA: TGTGCCAGCAGGGGTTACGGACACCTTGGATTTGGCTACACCTTC. V usage is TRBV2 and J usage is TRBJ1-2, with D perhaps TRBD1 (5 bases). CDR1 is SNHLY and CDR2 is FYNNEI in the germline V gene. The CDR3 spans 15 residues. Trimming cost V 6 bases and J 7 bases, with 21 bases left between them.

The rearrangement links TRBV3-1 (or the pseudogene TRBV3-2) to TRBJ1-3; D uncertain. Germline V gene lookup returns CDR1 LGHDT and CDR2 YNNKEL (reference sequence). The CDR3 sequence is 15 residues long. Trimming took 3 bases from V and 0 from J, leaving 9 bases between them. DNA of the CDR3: TGTGCCAGCAGCCATTGGGCAGCCTCTGGAAACACCATATATTTT. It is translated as CASSHWAASGNTIYF.

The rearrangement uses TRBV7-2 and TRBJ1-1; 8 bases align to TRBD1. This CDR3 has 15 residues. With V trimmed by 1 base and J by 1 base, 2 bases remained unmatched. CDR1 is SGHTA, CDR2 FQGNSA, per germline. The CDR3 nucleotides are TGTGCCAGCAGCTTAGTGGGGACAGGGAACACTGAAGCTTTCTTT. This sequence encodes CASSLVGTGNTEAFF.

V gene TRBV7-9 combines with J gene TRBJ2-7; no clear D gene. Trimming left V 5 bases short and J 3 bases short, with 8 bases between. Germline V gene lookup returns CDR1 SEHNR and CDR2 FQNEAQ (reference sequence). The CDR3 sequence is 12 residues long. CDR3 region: CASSTVNYEQYF. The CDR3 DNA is TGTGCCAGCAGCACGGTCAACTACGAGCAGTACTTC.

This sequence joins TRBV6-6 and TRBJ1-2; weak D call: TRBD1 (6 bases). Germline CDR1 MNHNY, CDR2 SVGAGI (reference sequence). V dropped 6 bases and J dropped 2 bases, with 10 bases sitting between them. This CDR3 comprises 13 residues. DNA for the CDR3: TGTGCCAGCAGCCCGGGGACAAACTATGGCTACACCTTC. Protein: CASSPGTNYGYTF.

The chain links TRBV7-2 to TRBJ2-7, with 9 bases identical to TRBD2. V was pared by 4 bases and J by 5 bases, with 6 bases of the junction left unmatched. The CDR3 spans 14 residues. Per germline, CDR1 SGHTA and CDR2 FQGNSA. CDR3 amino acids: CASSWGLATNEQYF. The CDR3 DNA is TGTGCCAGCAGCTGGGGACTAGCTACCAACGAGCAGTACTTC.

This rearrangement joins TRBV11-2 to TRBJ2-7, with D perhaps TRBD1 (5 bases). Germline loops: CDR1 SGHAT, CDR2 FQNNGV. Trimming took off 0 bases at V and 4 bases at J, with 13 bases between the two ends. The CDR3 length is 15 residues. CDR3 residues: CASSLEAGSKYEQYF. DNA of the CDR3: TGTGCCAGCAGCTTAGAGGCAGGGTCGAAGTACGAGCAGTACTTC. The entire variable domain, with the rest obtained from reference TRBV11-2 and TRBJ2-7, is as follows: EAGVAQSPRYKIIEKRQSVAFWCNPISGHATLYWYQQILGQGPKLLIQFQNNGVVDDSQLPKDRFSAERLKGVDSTLKIQPAKLEDSAVYLCASSLEAGSKYEQYFGPGTRLTVT.

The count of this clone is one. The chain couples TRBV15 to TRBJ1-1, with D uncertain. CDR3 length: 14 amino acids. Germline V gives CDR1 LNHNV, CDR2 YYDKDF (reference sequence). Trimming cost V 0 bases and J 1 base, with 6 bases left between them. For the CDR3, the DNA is TGTGCCACCAGCAGAGATTCGTCGAACACTGAAGCTTTCTTT. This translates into CATSRDSSNTEAFF. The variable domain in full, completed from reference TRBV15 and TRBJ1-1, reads DAMVIQNPRYQVTQFGKPVTLSCSQTLNHNVMYWYQQKSSQAPKLLFHYYDKDFNNEADTPDNFQSRRPNTSFCFLDIRSPGLGDTAMYLCATSRDSSNTEAFFGQGTRLTVV.